Included here is one T cell receptor beta chain sequence, with context. The antigen is undetermined. This sample was included in a study of T cells expressing NK-cell markers. Study-level findings and limits: The HCMV specificity of the expanded NKG2C+ T cell clones stayed unresolved. The contribution of dominant NKG2C+ clonotypes to CD8+ T cells in six donors was 1.0-7.0%.

The TCR beta cDNA came from 5'RACE template switching with UMIs. Using the 5' RACE reads, TCRdb records one entry per CDR3 protein without DNA. The sample totals around 470,000 distinct CDR3 sequences. This CDR3 is built from 17 residues. Germline V gives CDR1 DFQATT, CDR2 SNEGSKA (reference sequence). The source of this sequence is a woman between 50 and 59 years old in good health. The material sequenced was blood T cells: a sorted CD56 or NKG2C T cell subset, CD4+ or CD8+ T cells, or bulk PBMC T cells (not recorded which). The V gene is TRBV20-1, the J gene TRBJ1-2; TCRdb's D call of TRBD1 is untestable without DNA. CDR3 loop: CSARSTGTGSSNYGYPF.